In this sample, the clone carrying this T cell receptor beta chain turned up once. The data belong to a study of shared clonotypes between healthy human individuals. The repertoire was sequenced with immunoSEQ multiplex PCR; TCRdb's copy has only in-frame clones and lacks some. The table lists 400,000 to 600,000 clones, more than 75% of them singletons. Germline V gene lookup returns CDR1 KGHSH and CDR2 LQKENI. The ends lost 3 bases at V and 4 bases at J; junction bases unmatched: 7. The CDR3 runs 15 residues. The gene calls are TRBV18 and TRBJ1-2; TRBD1 agrees at 8 bases. This clonotype originated in a woman aged 40 to 55 in good health. Some clones in this sample may be carry-over from other donors' samples. What was sequenced was PBMCs. The CDR3 sequence is CASSPVRGPSYGYTF. The CDR3 nucleotides read TGTGCCAGCTCACCTGTCAGGGGGCCTTCCTATGGCTACACCTTC.